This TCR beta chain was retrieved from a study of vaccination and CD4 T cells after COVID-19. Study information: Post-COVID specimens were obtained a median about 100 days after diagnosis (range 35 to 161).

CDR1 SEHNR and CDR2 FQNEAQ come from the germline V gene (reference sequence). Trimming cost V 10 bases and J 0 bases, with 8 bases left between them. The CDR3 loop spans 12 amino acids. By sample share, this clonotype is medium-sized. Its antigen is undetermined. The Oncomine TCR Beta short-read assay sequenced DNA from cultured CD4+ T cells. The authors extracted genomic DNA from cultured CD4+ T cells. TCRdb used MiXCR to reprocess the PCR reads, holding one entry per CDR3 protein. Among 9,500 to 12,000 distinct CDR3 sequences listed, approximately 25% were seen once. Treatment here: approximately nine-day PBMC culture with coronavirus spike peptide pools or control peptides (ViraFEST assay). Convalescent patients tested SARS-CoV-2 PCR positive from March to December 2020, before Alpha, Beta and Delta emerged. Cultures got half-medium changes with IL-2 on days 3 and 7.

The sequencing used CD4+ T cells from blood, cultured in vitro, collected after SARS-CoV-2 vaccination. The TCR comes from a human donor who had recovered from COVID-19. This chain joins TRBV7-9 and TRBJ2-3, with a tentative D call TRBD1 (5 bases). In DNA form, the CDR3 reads TGTGCCATAGGGGTGAGCACAGATACGCAGTATTTT. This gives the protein CAIGVSTDTQYF. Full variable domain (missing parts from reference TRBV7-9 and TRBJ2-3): DTGVSQNPRHKITKRGQNVTFRCDPISEHNRLYWYRQTLGQGPEFLTYFQNEAQLEKSRLLSDRFSAERPKGSFSTLEIQRTEQGDSAMYLCAIGVSTDTQYFGPGTRLTVL.